The present T cell receptor (beta chain) was sequenced within a study of control samples from healthy donors and cancer patients. The V gene lost 2 bases and the J gene lost 6 bases, with 8 bases spanning the gap. Germline-derived CDR1 and CDR2 are KGHSH and LQKENI. The CDR3 contains 13 residues. Assay: immunoSEQ multiplex PCR; the TCRdb copy retains only in-frame clones and omits some. The table shows roughly 150,000 clones, with 93% occurring only once. The clonotype originates from a man in his fifties in good health. The material sequenced was blood. The chain recombines TRBV18 with TRBJ2-1; D remains ambiguous. For the CDR3, the DNA is TGTGCCAGCTCACCAGGACCCGTCAATGAGCAGTTCTTC. Residues: CASSPGPVNEQFF.